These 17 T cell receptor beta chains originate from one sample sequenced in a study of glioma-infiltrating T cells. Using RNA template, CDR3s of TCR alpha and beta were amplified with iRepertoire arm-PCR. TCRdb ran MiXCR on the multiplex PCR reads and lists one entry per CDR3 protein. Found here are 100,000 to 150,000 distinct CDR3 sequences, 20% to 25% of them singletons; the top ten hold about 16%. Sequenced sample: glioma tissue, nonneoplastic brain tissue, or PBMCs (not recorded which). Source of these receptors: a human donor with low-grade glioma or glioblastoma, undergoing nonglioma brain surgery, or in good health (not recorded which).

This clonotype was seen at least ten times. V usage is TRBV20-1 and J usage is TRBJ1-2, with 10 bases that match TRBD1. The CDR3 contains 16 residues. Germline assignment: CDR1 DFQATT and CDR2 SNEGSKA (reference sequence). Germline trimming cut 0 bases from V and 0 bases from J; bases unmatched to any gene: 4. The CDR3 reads CSAREGTGEANYGYTF. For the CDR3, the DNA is TGCAGTGCTAGAGAAGGGACAGGGGAAGCTAACTATGGCTACACCTTC.

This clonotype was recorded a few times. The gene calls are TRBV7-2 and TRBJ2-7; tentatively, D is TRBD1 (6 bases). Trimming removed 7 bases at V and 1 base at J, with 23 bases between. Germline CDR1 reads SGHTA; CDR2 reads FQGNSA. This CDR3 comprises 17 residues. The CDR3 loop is CASTTGPHRARSYEQYF. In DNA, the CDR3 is TGTGCCAGCACCACTGGCCCCCACAGGGCGAGATCCTACGAGCAGTACTTC.

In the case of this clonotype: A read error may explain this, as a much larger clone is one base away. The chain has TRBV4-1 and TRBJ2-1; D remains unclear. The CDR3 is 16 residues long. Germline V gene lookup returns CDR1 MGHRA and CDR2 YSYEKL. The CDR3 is CASSSIDLMSYDEQFF. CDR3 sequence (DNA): TGCGCCAGCAGCAGTATCGACCTAATGTCCTACGATGAGCAGTTCTTC.

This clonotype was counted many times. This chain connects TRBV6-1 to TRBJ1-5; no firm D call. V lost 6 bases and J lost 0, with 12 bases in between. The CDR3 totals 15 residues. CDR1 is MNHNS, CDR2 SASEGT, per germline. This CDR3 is CASRGIEYSNQPQHF. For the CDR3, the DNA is TGTGCCAGCAGGGGAATCGAATATAGCAATCAGCCCCAGCATTTT.

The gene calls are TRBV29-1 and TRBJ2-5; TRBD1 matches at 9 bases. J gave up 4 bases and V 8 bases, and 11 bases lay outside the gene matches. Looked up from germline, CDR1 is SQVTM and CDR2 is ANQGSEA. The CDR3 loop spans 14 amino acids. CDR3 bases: TGCAGCTTTACCTCCGGGACAGGGTCAGAGACCCAGTACTTC. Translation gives CSFTSGTGSETQYF.

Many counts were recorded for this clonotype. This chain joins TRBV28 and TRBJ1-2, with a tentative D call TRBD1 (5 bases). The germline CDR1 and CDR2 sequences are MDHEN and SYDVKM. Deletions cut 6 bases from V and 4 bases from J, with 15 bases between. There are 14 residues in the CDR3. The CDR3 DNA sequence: TGTGCCAGCAGCCCCCCGGACAAATTCTATGGCTACACCTTC. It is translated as CASSPPDKFYGYTF.

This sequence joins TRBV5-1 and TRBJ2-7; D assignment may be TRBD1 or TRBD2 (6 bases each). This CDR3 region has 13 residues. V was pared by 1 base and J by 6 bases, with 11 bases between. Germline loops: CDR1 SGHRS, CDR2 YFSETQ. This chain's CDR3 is CASSLWGAGEQYF. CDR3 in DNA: TGCGCCAGCAGCTTGTGGGGGGCCGGCGAGCAGTACTTC. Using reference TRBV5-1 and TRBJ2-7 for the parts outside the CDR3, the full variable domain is KAGVTQTPRYLIKTRGQQVTLSCSPISGHRSVSWYQQTPGQGLQFLFEYFSETQRNKGNFPGRFSGRQFSNSRSEMNVSTLELGDSALYLCASSLWGAGEQYFGPGTRLTVT.

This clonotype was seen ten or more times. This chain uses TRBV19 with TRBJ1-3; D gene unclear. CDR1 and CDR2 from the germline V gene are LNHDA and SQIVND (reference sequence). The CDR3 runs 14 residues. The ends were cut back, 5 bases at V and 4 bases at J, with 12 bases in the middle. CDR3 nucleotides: TGTGCCAGTAGTCAAGCGGGCGCGGGAAACACCATATATTTT. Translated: CASSQAGAGNTIYF.

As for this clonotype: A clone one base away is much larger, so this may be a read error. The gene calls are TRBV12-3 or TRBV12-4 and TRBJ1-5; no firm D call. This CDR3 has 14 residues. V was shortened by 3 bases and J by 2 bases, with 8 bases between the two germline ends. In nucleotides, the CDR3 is TGTGCCAGCAGTTTGGAAGGCCGCAATCAGCCCCAGCATTTT. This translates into CASSLEGRNQPQHF.

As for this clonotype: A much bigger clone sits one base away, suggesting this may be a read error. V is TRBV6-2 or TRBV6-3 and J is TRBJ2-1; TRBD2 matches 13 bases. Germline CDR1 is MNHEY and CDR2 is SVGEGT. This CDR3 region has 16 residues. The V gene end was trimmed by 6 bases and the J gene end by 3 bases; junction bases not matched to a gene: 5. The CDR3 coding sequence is TGTGCCAGCAGCGAAAGACTAGCGGGAGGCTACAATGAGCAGTTCTTC. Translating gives CASSERLAGGYNEQFF.

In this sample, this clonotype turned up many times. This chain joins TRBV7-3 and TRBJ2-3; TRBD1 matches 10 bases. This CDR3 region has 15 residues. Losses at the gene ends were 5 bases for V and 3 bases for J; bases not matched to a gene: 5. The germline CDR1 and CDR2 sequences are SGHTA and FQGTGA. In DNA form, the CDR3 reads TGTGCCAGCAGCCTACGGACAGGGGGTACAGATACGCAGTATTTT. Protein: CASSLRTGGTDTQYF.

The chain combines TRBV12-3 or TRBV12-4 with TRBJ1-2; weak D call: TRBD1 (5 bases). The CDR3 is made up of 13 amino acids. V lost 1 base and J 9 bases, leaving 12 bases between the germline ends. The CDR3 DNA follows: TGTGCCAGCAGTTTAGGGGACCCTATCCGCTACACCTTC. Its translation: CASSLGDPIRYTF.

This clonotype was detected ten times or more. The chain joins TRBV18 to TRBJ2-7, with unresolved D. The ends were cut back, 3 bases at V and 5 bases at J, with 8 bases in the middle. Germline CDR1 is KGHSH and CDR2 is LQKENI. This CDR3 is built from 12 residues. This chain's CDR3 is CASSPRGNEQYF. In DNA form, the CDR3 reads TGTGCCAGCTCACCGAGAGGTAACGAGCAGTACTTC.

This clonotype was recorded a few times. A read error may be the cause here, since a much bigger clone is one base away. CDR3 sequence (DNA): TGTGCCAGCCGCTCCGACCAAAGAAATACGCAGTATTTT. It is translated as CASRSDQRNTQYF. The rearrangement links TRBV7-6 to TRBJ2-3; D is uncertain. This CDR3 spans 13 amino acids. Germline V gives CDR1 SGHVS, CDR2 FNYEAQ. V was trimmed by 8 bases and J by 7 bases, leaving 16 bases between them.

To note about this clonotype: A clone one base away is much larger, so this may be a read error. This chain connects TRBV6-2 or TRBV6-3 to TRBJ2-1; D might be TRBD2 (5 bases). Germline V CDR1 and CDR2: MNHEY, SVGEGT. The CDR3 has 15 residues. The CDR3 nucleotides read TGTGCCAGCAGTTACCCCCAGCGGAAAGGCAATGAGAAGTTCTTC. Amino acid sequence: CASSYPQRKGNEKFF.

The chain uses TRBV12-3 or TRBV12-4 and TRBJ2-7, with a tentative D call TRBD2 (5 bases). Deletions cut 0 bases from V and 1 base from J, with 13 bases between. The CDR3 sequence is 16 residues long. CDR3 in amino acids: CASSLAIHRGSYEQYF. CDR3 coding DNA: TGTGCCAGCAGTTTAGCGATCCACCGCGGGTCCTACGAGCAGTACTTC.

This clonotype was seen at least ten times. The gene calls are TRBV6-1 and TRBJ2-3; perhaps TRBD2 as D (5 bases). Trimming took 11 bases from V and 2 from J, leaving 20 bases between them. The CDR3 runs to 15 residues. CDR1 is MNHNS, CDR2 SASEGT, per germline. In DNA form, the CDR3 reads TGTGCCGGAAGTTGGGCCGGGGAAGTCACAGATACGCAGTATTTT. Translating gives CAGSWAGEVTDTQYF.